The T cell receptor beta chain described here comes from a study of T cell responses to AZD1222 COVID-19 vaccine. Overall study results and limits: Among those given AZD1222, only 5 to 7 were seropositive at baseline.

Sequencing used immunoSEQ multiplex PCR; TCRdb keeps in-frame clones, though not all of them. The sample shows 65,000 to 80,000 clones, around 87% of them seen only once. CDR3 length equals 17 residues. Deletions cut 6 bases from V and 3 bases from J, with 19 bases between. The germline gives CDR1 SGHRS, CDR2 YFSETQ. Comments on this clone: Its specificity is unknown.

The sequence was obtained from an adult in good health. Sequencing used peripheral blood, obtained on day 0 of AZD1222 vaccination. This sequence joins TRBV5-1 and TRBJ2-6; D tentatively fits TRBD1 or TRBD2 (5 bases each). The CDR3 sequence: CASIREPWGSGANVLTF. Here the CDR3 DNA reads TGCGCCAGCATCAGGGAACCGTGGGGGAGTGGGGCCAACGTCCTGACTTTC.